These 21 T cell receptor beta chains share one sample of origin, sequenced in a study of blood T cell repertoires in COVID-19. The protocol was immunoSEQ multiplex PCR, while the TCRdb copy is restricted to in-frame clones and leaves out a portion. The sample yields some 50,000 clones, about nine tenths seen once. The source material was peripheral blood. The receptor set was obtained from a middle-aged man with acute or convalescent COVID-19.

This chain's CDR3 is CAWTPGGNEKLFF. The CDR3 nucleotides read TGTGCCTGGACCCCAGGGGGCAATGAAAAACTGTTTTTT. The chain uses TRBV30 and TRBJ1-4; TRBD1 aligns across 8 bases. The V and J ends lost 4 bases and 5 bases, in that order; junction bases with no gene match: 3. Germline lookup yields CDR1 GTSNPN and CDR2 SVGIG (reference sequence). The CDR3 has 13 residues. Looking up the rest from reference TRBV30 and TRBJ1-4 gives the full variable domain: SQTIHQWPATLVQPVGSPLSLECTVEGTSNPNLYWYRQAAGRGLQLLFYSVGIGQISSEVPQNLSASRPQDRQFILSSKKLLLSDSGFYLCAWTPGGNEKLFFGSGTQLSVL.

The V and J genes are TRBV5-4 and TRBJ1-1; 9 positions match TRBD1. Germline assignment: CDR1 SGHNT and CDR2 YYREEE (reference sequence). V gave up 6 bases and J gave up 7 bases; unmatched junction bases: 7. This CDR3 comprises 13 residues. The CDR3 DNA is TGTGCCAGCACCTCCGGGACAGGGTTTGAAGCTTTCTTT. As protein: CASTSGTGFEAFF.

This sequence joins TRBV5-3 and TRBJ2-5; D is perhaps TRBD1 (5 bases). TRBV5-3 has ORF status, its function being uncertain. The V end lost 4 bases, the J end lost 6 bases, and 22 bases lay between the germline ends. The CDR3 covers 16 residues. CDR3 residues: CARSPENRPVSQTQYF. The CDR3 region has the DNA TGTGCCAGAAGCCCAGAAAACAGGCCGGTTTCCCAGACCCAGTACTTC.

The rearrangement uses TRBV12-5 and TRBJ1-4, with D possibly matching TRBD1 (5 bases). The germline V and J ends were trimmed by 0 bases and 1 base, with 12 bases remaining between them. The CDR3 loop spans 17 amino acids. CDR1 is LGHNT and CDR2 is FRNRAP in the germline V gene. In nucleotides, the CDR3 is TGTGCTAGTGGTTTGGTAGGGGCAGAGCTAACTAATGAAAAACTGTTTTTT. Protein sequence: CASGLVGAELTNEKLFF.

V and J are TRBV21-1 and TRBJ1-2. TRBV21-1 is listed as a pseudogene. This CDR3 spans 14 amino acids. In nucleotides, the CDR3 is TGTGCCAGCAGCTACATCACCGGCGGCTATGGCTACACCTTC. This codes for CASSYITGGYGYTF.

This clone was detected only once. The chain recombines TRBV4-3 with TRBJ1-1; the D is unclear. The germline V gene has CDR1 LGHNA and CDR2 YSLEER. This CDR3 has 14 amino acids. Trimming removed 3 bases at V and 1 base at J, with 9 bases between. CDR3 amino acids: CASSQFSGNTEAFF. Here the CDR3 DNA reads TGCGCCAGCAGCCAGTTCTCAGGGAACACTGAAGCTTTCTTT.

The V gene is TRBV9, the J gene TRBJ1-2; 8 bases match TRBD1. The germline CDR1 and CDR2 sequences are SGDLS and YYNGEE. CDR3 length equals 14 residues. Losses at the gene ends were 4 bases for V and 2 bases for J; bases not matched to a gene: 4. The chain's CDR3 is CASSPTGANYGYTF. The DNA of the CDR3 is TGTGCCAGCAGCCCGACAGGGGCCAACTATGGCTACACCTTC.

This rearrangement joins TRBV5-1 to TRBJ1-1; 8 nucleotides line up with TRBD1. Per germline, CDR1 SGHRS and CDR2 YFSETQ. The CDR3 is 17 amino acids. Trimming took 0 bases from V and 6 from J; bases not matched to a gene: 13. The CDR3: CASSLDPRTGSFAEAFF. DNA for the CDR3: TGCGCCAGCAGCTTGGACCCAAGGACAGGGTCCTTTGCTGAAGCTTTCTTT.

The gene calls are TRBV27 and TRBJ1-6; a possible D gene is TRBD1 (5 bases). Germline CDR1 and CDR2: MNHEY and SMNVEV (reference sequence). The CDR3 is 13 amino acids. Trimming cost V 3 bases and J 6 bases, with 6 bases left between them. The CDR3 DNA follows: TGTGCCAGCAGTTTTAGGGGTAATTCACCCCTCCACTTT. Protein: CASSFRGNSPLHF.

This clone was detected once. The CDR3, as DNA: TGTGCCAGCAAGGTAGGGGCCTACACTGAAGCTTTCTTT. Translating it yields CASKVGAYTEAFF. The V gene is TRBV13, the J gene TRBJ1-1; the D gene is possibly TRBD1 (5 bases). V was shortened by 7 bases and J by 3 bases, with 12 bases between the two germline ends. This CDR3 contains 13 residues. Germline CDR1 PRHDT, CDR2 FYEKMQ (reference sequence).

The genes are TRBV5-1 and TRBJ2-3, with 8 bases that match TRBD1. This CDR3 comprises 15 residues. The V and J ends lost 4 bases and 6 bases, in that order; junction bases with no gene match: 10. Germline V gives CDR1 SGHRS, CDR2 YFSETQ. As DNA, the CDR3 is TGCGCCAGCAGCGTCGGACAGGGTATTGCGGATACGCAGTATTTT. This translates into CASSVGQGIADTQYF.

The chain has TRBV19 and TRBJ2-7; D is perhaps TRBD1 (5 bases). The CDR3 contains 12 residues. V was cut by 4 bases and J by 3 bases, with 7 bases left in between. Germline assignment: CDR1 LNHDA and CDR2 SQIVND (reference sequence). The CDR3 protein is CASSSQGYEQYF. The CDR3 DNA is TGTGCCAGTAGTAGCCAGGGCTACGAGCAGTACTTC.

CDR3 protein: CASSQGQGRREQFF. CDR3 bases: TGTGCCAGTAGTCAGGGACAGGGGCGTCGTGAGCAGTTCTTC. This sequence joins TRBV19 and TRBJ2-1; 10 nucleotides align to TRBD1. The ends lost 5 bases at V and 9 bases at J; junction bases unmatched: 7. Germline CDR1 reads LNHDA; CDR2 reads SQIVND (reference sequence). The CDR3 totals 14 residues.

The CDR3 DNA sequence: TGTGCCAGCAGCCCACAGGGGGCAGGGGAGACCCAGTACTTC. Amino acid sequence: CASSPQGAGETQYF. V gene TRBV11-2 combines with J gene TRBJ2-5; the match to TRBD1 covers 9 bases. In germline, CDR1 is SGHAT, CDR2 FQNNGV. CDR3 length equals 14 residues. Trimming at V came to 5 bases and at J to 5 bases, leaving 6 bases not matched to a gene. The full variable domain, rest sourced from reference TRBV11-2 and TRBJ2-5, is EAGVAQSPRYKIIEKRQSVAFWCNPISGHATLYWYQQILGQGPKLLIQFQNNGVVDDSQLPKDRFSAERLKGVDSTLKIQPAKLEDSAVYLCASSPQGAGETQYFGPGTRLLVL.

The J gene is TRBJ1-1, the V gene TRBV7-2; 9 bases match TRBD1. CDR1 and CDR2 from the germline V gene are SGHTA and FQGNSA. This CDR3 spans 15 amino acids. The V and J ends lost 4 bases and 3 bases, in that order; junction bases with no gene match: 6. CDR3 sequence: CASSYRGQRYTEAFF. Written as DNA, the CDR3 is TGTGCCAGCAGCTACAGGGGGCAGAGGTACACTGAAGCTTTCTTT.

The J gene is TRBJ2-1, the V gene TRBV18, with 11 bases matching TRBD2. Trimming took 4 bases from V and 10 from J; bases not matched to a gene: 15. The CDR3 runs to 17 residues. Germline lookup yields CDR1 KGHSH and CDR2 LQKENI. The DNA of the CDR3 is TGTGCCAGCTCACTCAGACTAGCGGGAATGTGGGAAGGGGAGCAGTTCTTC. Encoded protein: CASSLRLAGMWEGEQFF.

The chain uses TRBV6-5 and TRBJ1-5, with D perhaps TRBD1 (5 bases). This CDR3 has 13 amino acids. CDR1 is MNHEY, CDR2 SVGAGI, per germline. The V and J ends lost 6 bases and 1 base respectively, with 7 bases between them. DNA for the CDR3: TGTGCCAGCAGCCCAGGGAGCAATCAGCCCCAGCATTTT. As protein: CASSPGSNQPQHF.

The chain is built from TRBV20-1 and TRBJ1-5; 10 nucleotides agree with TRBD1. CDR1 DFQATT and CDR2 SNEGSKA come from the germline V gene (reference sequence). V was clipped by 6 bases and J by 5 bases; unmatched bases: 4. This CDR3 has 13 amino acids. The CDR3 loop is CSASGQGDQPQHF. Written as DNA, the CDR3 is TGCAGTGCGAGTGGACAGGGGGATCAGCCCCAGCATTTT.

This clone was recorded once. The chain uses TRBV5-1 and TRBJ2-1; D call uncertain. The germline V and J ends were trimmed by 1 base and 0 bases, with 14 bases remaining between them. The CDR3 contains 17 residues. Germline CDR1 is SGHRS and CDR2 is YFSETQ. The CDR3 spells CASSLMTTGGSYNEQFF. DNA for the CDR3: TGCGCCAGCAGCTTGATGACCACTGGCGGCTCCTACAATGAGCAGTTCTTC.

The chain recombines TRBV6-1 with TRBJ1-2; D is ambiguous. This CDR3 is 13 amino acids long. V lost 1 base and J 4 bases, leaving 7 bases between the germline ends. Germline CDR1 MNHNS, CDR2 SASEGT. The DNA of the CDR3 is TGTGCCAGCAGTGAAGATGACACCTATGGCTACACCTTC. This codes for CASSEDDTYGYTF.

CDR3 coding DNA: TGTGCCTGCTCGTCGGGTGCCTCCTACGAGCAGTACTTC. It specifies CACSSGASYEQYF. The chain has TRBV30 and TRBJ2-7; no firm D call. From germline, CDR1 is GTSNPN and CDR2 SVGIG (reference sequence). The V and J ends lost 6 bases and 0 bases respectively, with 12 bases between them. The CDR3 sequence is 13 residues long. Complete variable domain (other parts from reference TRBV30 and TRBJ2-7): SQTIHQWPATLVQPVGSPLSLECTVEGTSNPNLYWYRQAAGRGLQLLFYSVGIGQISSEVPQNLSASRPQDRQFILSSKKLLLSDSGFYLCACSSGASYEQYFGPGTRLTVT.